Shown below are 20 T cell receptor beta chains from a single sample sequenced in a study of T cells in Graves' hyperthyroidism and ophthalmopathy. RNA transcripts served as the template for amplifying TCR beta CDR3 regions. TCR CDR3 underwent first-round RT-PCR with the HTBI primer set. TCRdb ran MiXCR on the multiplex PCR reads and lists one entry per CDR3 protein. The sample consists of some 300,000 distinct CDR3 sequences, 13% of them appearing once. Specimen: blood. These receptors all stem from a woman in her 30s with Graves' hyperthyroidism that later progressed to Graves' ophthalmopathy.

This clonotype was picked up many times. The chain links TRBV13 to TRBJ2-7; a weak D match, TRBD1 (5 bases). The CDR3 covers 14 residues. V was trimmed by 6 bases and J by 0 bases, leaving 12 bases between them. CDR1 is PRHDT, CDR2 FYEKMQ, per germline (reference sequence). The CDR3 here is CASRPWGDSYEQYF. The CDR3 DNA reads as TGTGCCAGCAGACCCTGGGGCGACTCCTACGAGCAGTACTTC.

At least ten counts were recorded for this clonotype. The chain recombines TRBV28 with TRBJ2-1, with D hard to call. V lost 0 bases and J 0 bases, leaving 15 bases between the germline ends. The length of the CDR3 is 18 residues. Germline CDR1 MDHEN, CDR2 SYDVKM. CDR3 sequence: CASSLWANLGSSYNEQFF. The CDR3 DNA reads TGTGCCAGCAGTTTATGGGCCAACCTGGGAAGCTCCTACAATGAGCAGTTCTTC.

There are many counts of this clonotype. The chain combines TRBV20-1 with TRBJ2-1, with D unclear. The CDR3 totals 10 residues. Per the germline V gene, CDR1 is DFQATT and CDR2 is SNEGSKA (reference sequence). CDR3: CSGLGNEQFF. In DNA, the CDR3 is TGCAGCGGTCTGGGCAATGAGCAGTTCTTC.

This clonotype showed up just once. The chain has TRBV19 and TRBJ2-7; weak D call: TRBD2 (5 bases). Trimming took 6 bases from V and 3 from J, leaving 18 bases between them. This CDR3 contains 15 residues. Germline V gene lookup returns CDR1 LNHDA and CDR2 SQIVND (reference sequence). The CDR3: CASSSGSGLLYEQYF. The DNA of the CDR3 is TGTGCCAGTAGCAGCGGATCGGGCTTGCTCTACGAGCAGTACTTC.

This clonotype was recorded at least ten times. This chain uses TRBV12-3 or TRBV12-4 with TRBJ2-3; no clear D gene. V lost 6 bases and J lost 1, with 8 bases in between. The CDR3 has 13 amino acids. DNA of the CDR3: TGTGCCAGCAGCCAATTGGGCACAGATACGCAGTATTTT. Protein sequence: CASSQLGTDTQYF.

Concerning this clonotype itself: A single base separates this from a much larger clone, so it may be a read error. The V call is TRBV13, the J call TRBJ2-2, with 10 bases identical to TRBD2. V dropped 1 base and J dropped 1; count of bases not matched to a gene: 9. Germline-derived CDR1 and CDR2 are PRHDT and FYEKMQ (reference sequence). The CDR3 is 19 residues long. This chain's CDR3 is CASSLVVAGGHMNTGELFF. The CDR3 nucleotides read TGTGCCAGCAGCTTAGTTGTAGCGGGAGGCCACATGAACACCGGGGAGCTGTTTTTT. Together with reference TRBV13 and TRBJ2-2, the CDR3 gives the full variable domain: AAGVIQSPRHLIKEKRETATLKCYPIPRHDTVYWYQQGPGQDPQFLISFYEKMQSDKGSIPDRFSAQQFSDYHSELNMSSLELGDSALYFCASSLVVAGGHMNTGELFFGEGSRLTVL.

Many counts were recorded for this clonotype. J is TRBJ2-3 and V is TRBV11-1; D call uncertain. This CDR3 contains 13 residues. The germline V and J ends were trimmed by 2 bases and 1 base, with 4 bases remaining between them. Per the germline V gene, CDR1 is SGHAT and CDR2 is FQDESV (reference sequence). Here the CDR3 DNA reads TGTGCCAGCAGCTTACCGGGCACAGATACGCAGTATTTT. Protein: CASSLPGTDTQYF.

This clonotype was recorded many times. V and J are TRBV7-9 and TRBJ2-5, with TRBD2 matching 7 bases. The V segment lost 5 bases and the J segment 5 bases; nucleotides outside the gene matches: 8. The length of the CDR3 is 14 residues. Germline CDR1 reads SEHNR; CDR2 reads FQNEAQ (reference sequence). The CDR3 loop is CASSRVEGGETQYF. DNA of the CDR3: TGTGCCAGCAGCCGAGTGGAGGGAGGGGAGACCCAGTACTTC.

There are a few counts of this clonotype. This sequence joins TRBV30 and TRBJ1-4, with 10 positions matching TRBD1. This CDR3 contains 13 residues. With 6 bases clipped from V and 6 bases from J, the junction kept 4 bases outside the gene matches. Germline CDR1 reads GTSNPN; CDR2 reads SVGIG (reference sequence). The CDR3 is CACDRGQDEKLFF. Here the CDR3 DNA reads TGTGCCTGTGACAGGGGGCAGGATGAAAAACTGTTTTTT.

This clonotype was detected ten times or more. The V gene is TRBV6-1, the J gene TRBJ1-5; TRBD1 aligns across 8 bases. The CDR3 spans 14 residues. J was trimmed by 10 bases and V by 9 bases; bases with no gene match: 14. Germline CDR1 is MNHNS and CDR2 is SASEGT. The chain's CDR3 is CAREDRAKKGPQHF. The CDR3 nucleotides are TGTGCCAGGGAGGACAGGGCCAAAAAGGGACCCCAGCATTTT.

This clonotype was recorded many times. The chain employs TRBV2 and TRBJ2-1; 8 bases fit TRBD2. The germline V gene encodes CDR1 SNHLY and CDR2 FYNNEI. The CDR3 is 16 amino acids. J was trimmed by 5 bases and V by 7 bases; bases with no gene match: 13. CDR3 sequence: CASIPPGTSSHNEQFF. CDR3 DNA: TGTGCCAGCATTCCACCGGGGACTAGTAGCCACAATGAGCAGTTCTTC.

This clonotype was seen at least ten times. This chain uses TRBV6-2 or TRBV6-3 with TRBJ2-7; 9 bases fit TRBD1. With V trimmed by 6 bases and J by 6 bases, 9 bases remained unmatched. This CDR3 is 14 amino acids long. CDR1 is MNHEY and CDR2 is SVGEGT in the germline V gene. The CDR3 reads CASSAETGGFEQYF. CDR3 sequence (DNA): TGTGCCAGCAGCGCCGAGACAGGGGGGTTCGAGCAGTACTTC.

Here the CDR3 reads CASSHRTSGTNEQFF. In nucleotides, the CDR3 is TGTGCCAGCAGCCACAGGACTAGCGGGACCAATGAGCAGTTCTTC. V usage is TRBV27 and J usage is TRBJ2-1; 12 nucleotides align to TRBD2. CDR1 is MNHEY and CDR2 is SMNVEV in the germline V gene (reference sequence). The CDR3 runs to 15 residues. Trimming cost V 6 bases and J 6 bases; bases outside gene matches: 6.

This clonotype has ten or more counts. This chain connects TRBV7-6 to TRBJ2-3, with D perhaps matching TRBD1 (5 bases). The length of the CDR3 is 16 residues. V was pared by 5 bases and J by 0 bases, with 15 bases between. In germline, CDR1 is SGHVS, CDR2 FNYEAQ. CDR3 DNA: TGTGCCAGCAGCCCGGATGGGGCTACTAGCACAGATACGCAGTATTTT. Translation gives CASSPDGATSTDTQYF.

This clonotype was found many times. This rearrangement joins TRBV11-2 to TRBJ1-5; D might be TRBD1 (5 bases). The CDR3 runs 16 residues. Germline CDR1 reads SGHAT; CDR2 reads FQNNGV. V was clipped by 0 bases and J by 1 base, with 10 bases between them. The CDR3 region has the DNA TGTGCCAGCAGCTTAGACATGGGACTGAGCAATCAGCCCCAGCATTTT. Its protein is CASSLDMGLSNQPQHF.

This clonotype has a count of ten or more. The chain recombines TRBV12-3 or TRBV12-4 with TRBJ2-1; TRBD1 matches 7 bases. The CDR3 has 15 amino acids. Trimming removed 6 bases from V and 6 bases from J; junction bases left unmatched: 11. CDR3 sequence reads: CASRRQGVGGNEQFF. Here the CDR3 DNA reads TGTGCCAGCAGACGACAGGGAGTTGGGGGCAATGAGCAGTTCTTC.

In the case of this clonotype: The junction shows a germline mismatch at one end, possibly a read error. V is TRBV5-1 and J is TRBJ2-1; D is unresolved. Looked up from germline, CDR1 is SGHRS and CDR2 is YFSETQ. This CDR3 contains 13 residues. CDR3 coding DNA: TGCGCCGGCAGCCTGTCCAGCTACAATGAGCAGTTCTTC. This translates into CAGSLSSYNEQFF.

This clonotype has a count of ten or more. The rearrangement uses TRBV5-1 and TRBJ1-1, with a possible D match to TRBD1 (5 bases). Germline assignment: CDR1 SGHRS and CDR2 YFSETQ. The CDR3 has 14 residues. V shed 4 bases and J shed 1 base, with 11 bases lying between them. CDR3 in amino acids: CASSPWDRNTEAFF. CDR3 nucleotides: TGCGCCAGCAGCCCATGGGACCGGAACACTGAAGCTTTCTTT.

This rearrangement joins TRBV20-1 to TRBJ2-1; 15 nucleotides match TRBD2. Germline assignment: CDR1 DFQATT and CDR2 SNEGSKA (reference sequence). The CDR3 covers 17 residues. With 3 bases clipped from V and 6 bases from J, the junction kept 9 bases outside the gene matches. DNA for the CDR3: TGCAGTGCTAGGGGTGGACTAGCGGGAGGGGACCCCAATGAGCAGTTCTTC. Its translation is CSARGGLAGGDPNEQFF.

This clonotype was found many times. The CDR3 here is CASSLGRTETQYF. The DNA of the CDR3 is TGTGCCAGCAGCTTAGGCCGAACGGAGACCCAGTACTTC. The rearrangement links TRBV13 to TRBJ2-5; D gene uncertain. V was trimmed by 0 bases and J by 5 bases, leaving 7 bases between them. There are 13 residues in the CDR3. Per germline, CDR1 PRHDT and CDR2 FYEKMQ (reference sequence).